The entry that follows covers one TCR beta chain sequence. There is no known antigen for this receptor. Base-call qualities are not available, and no considerably larger clone is one nucleotide away. The method was RT-PCR. Data came from an Illumina HiSeq 2500. TCRdb reprocessed the public reads (quality trimming at Q25 with fastp, clone calling with MiXCR) and kept in-frame beta chains. All rows with the same CDR3 protein become a single entry with the most common DNA and genes. The sample yields some 850,000 distinct CDR3 sequences; roughly 20% were counted once. 11% of the sample comes from the top ten. This record comes from a study of response to subunit inactivated influenza vaccine (dated by TCRdb to the late 2010s). As for the study more broadly: Deep quantitative profiling of the T cell receptor repertoire was used in the study to follow responses to a trivalent subunit inactivated influenza vaccine. Paper-wide results and their limitations: It was suggested by the authors that each seasonal influenza vaccination may recruit only a limited number of new T cells.

From cysteine to phenylalanine, the CDR3 is 14 amino acids long. The CDR3 DNA has 42 bases and is translated from base 1. CDR1 and CDR2 (MNHEY, SVGAGI) derive from the germline V gene. Trimming at the junction amounts to 2 bases on V and 7 bases on J, and the germline ends lie 15 bases apart. The clonotype originates from a man aged 50 or older who received an inactivated influenza vaccine. Donor details come from another sample of the same person, matched by shared clones. The source material was PBMCs from blood, sampled less than 6 days after vaccination. The V and J segments used are TRBV6-5 and TRBJ2-7; the D gene is perhaps TRBD1, from 6 matching bases. The CDR3 is CASSYRVAQGEQYF. The DNA sequence reads TGTGCCAGCAGTTACCGAGTAGCACAGGGTGAGCAGTACTTC.